The 13 T cell receptor beta chains reported below all come from one sample, sequenced in a study of T cells in Graves' hyperthyroidism and ophthalmopathy (dated 2019 in TCRdb). The library was prepared using multiplex PCR. The data were produced on an Illumina HiSeq 2000. Amplification of TCR beta CDR3 regions was carried out from RNA transcripts. The first round of RT-PCR for the TCR CDR3 was performed with the HTBI primer set and the Qiagen OneStep RT-PCR kit. TCRdb reprocessed the public reads (quality trimming at Q25 with fastp, clone calling with MiXCR) and kept in-frame beta chains. Rows are combined by CDR3 protein, so each entry shows the most common genes and DNA. Across this sample there are under 400,000 distinct CDR3 sequences, with about 15% seen only once. Of the sample, about a quarter falls within the top ten clones. The sample was blood. These receptors were obtained from a woman aged 18-29 years with Graves' hyperthyroidism that later progressed to Graves' ophthalmopathy.

This clonotype was found many times. The rearrangement joins TRBV29-1 to TRBJ2-7, with 11 bases fitting TRBD1. There are 14 residues in the CDR3. Trimming took 1 base from V and 4 from J; bases not matched to a gene: 3. The germline V gene has CDR1 SQVTM and CDR2 ANQGSEA. CDR3 sequence (DNA): TGCAGCGTTGAAGCGGGGACAGGGGGTTACGAGCAGTACTTC. Translated, it gives CSVEAGTGGYEQYF.

This clonotype appeared many times. This sequence joins TRBV5-4 and TRBJ2-7, with D maybe TRBD1 (5 bases). V lost 5 bases and J lost 3, with 15 bases in between. Germline V lookup: CDR1 SGHNT, CDR2 YYREEE (reference sequence). This CDR3 contains 14 residues. CDR3 sequence: CASSSPQGHYEQYF. The CDR3 nucleotides are TGTGCCAGCAGTTCTCCGCAGGGCCACTACGAGCAGTACTTC.

Worth noting for this clonotype: Relative to the germline gene, one junction end is altered; a read error may explain this. V and J are TRBV4-3 and TRBJ2-5, with a weak D call TRBD2 (5 bases). The germline V gene encodes CDR1 LGHNA and CDR2 YSLEER. This CDR3 spans 15 amino acids. The CDR3 here is CASSQDIGVWETQCF. CDR3 nucleotide sequence: TGCGCCAGCAGCCAAGATATCGGAGTCTGGGAGACCCAGTGCTTC.

In its sample, this clonotype was seen many times. The CDR3 loop is CASSLDWDRVDYEQYF. The CDR3 nucleotides read TGTGCCAGCAGCTTAGATTGGGACAGGGTTGATTACGAGCAGTACTTC. V gene TRBV7-8 combines with J gene TRBJ2-7, with 9 positions matching TRBD1. The CDR3 totals 16 residues. Trimming took 1 base from V and 4 from J; bases not matched to a gene: 8. Germline CDR1 and CDR2: SGHVS and FQNEAQ.

This chain connects TRBV12-3 or TRBV12-4 to TRBJ2-5, with D possibly matching TRBD1 (5 bases). V was cut by 4 bases and J by 1 base, with 10 bases left in between. The CDR3 length is 14 residues. The CDR3 loop is CASSYDSLQETQYF. The CDR3 DNA follows: TGTGCCAGCAGTTATGACAGTCTCCAAGAGACCCAGTACTTC.

This clonotype was seen many times. This chain uses TRBV5-1 with TRBJ2-7; 7 nucleotides agree with TRBD1. The length of the CDR3 is 16 residues. V dropped 6 bases and J dropped 2; count of bases not matched to a gene: 14. The germline CDR1 and CDR2 sequences are SGHRS and YFSETQ. The CDR3 reads CASNTNRGEGAYEQYF. In nucleotides, the CDR3 is TGCGCCAGCAATACCAACAGGGGAGAAGGAGCCTACGAGCAGTACTTC.

In its sample, this clonotype was seen a few times. The chain employs TRBV4-1 and TRBJ2-2; TRBD2 matches at 14 bases. The CDR3 spans 18 residues. V dropped 2 bases and J dropped 7; count of bases not matched to a gene: 9. Germline lookup yields CDR1 MGHRA and CDR2 YSYEKL. CDR3 sequence: CASSQIGTSGSWGGELFF. The CDR3 DNA sequence: TGCGCCAGCAGCCAAATAGGGACTAGCGGGAGTTGGGGCGGGGAGCTGTTTTTT.

This clonotype was detected ten times or more. The chain couples TRBV20-1 to TRBJ2-5; 7 bases fit TRBD1. The length of the CDR3 is 15 residues. The J segment lost 0 bases and the V segment lost 2 bases, leaving 6 bases of the junction unmatched. Germline loops: CDR1 DFQATT, CDR2 SNEGSKA (reference sequence). CDR3 sequence (DNA): TGCAGTGCTAGATTAGGGGGCTCGTACCAAGAGACCCAGTACTTC. Translated: CSARLGGSYQETQYF.

The sample holds many counts of this clonotype. J is TRBJ2-6 and V is TRBV12-3 or TRBV12-4; 15 bases fit TRBD2. The J segment lost 4 bases and the V segment lost 7 bases, leaving 14 bases of the junction unmatched. The CDR3 totals 20 residues. Written as DNA, the CDR3 is TGTGCCAGCACCTTCCTCCCCGGGACTAGCGGGAGGAGCGGGGCCAACGTCCTGACTTTC. It codes for CASTFLPGTSGRSGANVLTF.

This clonotype turned up a few times. The V call is TRBV29-1, the J call TRBJ2-7, with D possibly TRBD2 on 6 matching bases. The germline V gene has CDR1 SQVTM and CDR2 ANQGSEA. Trimming took off 0 bases at V and 2 bases at J, with 8 bases between the two ends. This CDR3 is built from 13 residues. The CDR3 DNA reads TGCAGCGTTGAAGAGGGAGGAACCTACGAGCAGTACTTC. Translation gives CSVEEGGTYEQYF.

This clonotype appeared many times. The chain links TRBV28 to TRBJ1-6; the D gene is possibly TRBD1 (5 bases). Germline CDR1 reads MDHEN; CDR2 reads SYDVKM. CDR3 length: 15 amino acids. Trimming removed 2 bases at V and 7 bases at J, with 12 bases between. CDR3 loop: CASSLTQGTNSPLHF. The CDR3 coding sequence is TGTGCCAGCAGTTTAACTCAGGGCACGAATTCACCCCTCCACTTT.

In its sample, this clonotype was seen a few times. The chain joins TRBV6-2 or TRBV6-3 to TRBJ2-7, with D uncertain. Trimming shortened V by 6 bases and J by 3 bases, and 12 bases separated the two germline ends. This CDR3 spans 13 amino acids. CDR1 is MNHEY, CDR2 SVGEGT, per germline. The CDR3 protein is CASRTSHGYEQYF. The CDR3 nucleotides are TGTGCCAGCAGGACGTCCCACGGCTACGAGCAGTACTTC.

This clonotype came up a few times. This chain joins TRBV9 and TRBJ2-7, with D possibly TRBD2 on 6 matching bases. Germline V gene data show CDR1 as SGDLS and CDR2 as YYNGEE. V gave up 2 bases and J gave up 2 bases, with 17 bases separating them. The CDR3 extends over 16 amino acids. CDR3 coding DNA: TGTGCCAGCAGCGTGACGCCGACTAGTGGCACCTACGAGCAGTACTTC. Its protein product is CASSVTPTSGTYEQYF.